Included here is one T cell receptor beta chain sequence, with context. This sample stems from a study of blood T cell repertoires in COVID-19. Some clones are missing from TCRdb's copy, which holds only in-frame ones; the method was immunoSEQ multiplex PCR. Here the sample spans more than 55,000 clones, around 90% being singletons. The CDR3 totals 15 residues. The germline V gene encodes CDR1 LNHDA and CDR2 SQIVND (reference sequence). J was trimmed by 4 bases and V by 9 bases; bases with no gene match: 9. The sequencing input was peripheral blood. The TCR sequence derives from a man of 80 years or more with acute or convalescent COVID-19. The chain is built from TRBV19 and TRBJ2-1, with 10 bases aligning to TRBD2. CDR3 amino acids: CASRTSGLQYNEQFF. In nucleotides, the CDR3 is TGTGCCAGCCGGACTAGCGGACTACAATACAATGAGCAGTTCTTC.